A selection of T cell receptor beta chains follows, all from one sample in a study of blood T cell repertoires in COVID-19. Assay used: immunoSEQ multiplex PCR; TCRdb lists only in-frame clones, some missing. The sample contains 120,000 to 150,000 clones, 87% of which appear only once. The specimen sequenced was peripheral blood. The receptors come from a man over 45 who had recovered from COVID-19. Each CDR3 is given with its conserved first and last residue. Each record gives: D gene, J gene, V gene, clone size, CDR3 DNA, CDR3 protein. D genes are given only for firm matches. Where a row states a size, it is once, few, many or the class of an expanded clone; other rows omit it.

>.|TRBJ2-7|TRBV7-9|.
TGTGCCAGCAGCTCCTCGTGGGAGTACGAGCAGTACTTC
CASSSSWEYEQYF
>TRBD2|TRBJ2-1|TRBV9|.
TGTGCCAGCAGCGCGCGGGGGGGACAGAACAATGAGCAGTTCTTC
CASSARGGQNNEQFF
>TRBD1|TRBJ2-1|TRBV7-9|.
TGTGCCAGCAGCCACAGGGGCTCCTACAATGAGCAGTTCTTC
CASSHRGSYNEQFF
>.|TRBJ2-5|TRBV6-5|.
TGTGCCAGCAGTTCGGTCCGGACAGCACGGCAAACCCAGTACTTC
CASSSVRTARQTQYF
>TRBD1|TRBJ2-7|TRBV20-1|.
TGCAGTGCTAGTAGACAGGGAGAGTCCTACGAGCAGTACTTC
CSASRQGESYEQYF
>TRBD1|TRBJ1-2|TRBV19|.
TGTGCCACCAAACAGGGGGTGGACTATGGCTACACCTTC
CATKQGVDYGYTF
>TRBD1|TRBJ1-4|TRBV18|.
TGTGCCAGCTCACCGGACAGGACTAATGAAAAACTGTTTTTT
CASSPDRTNEKLFF
>TRBD1|TRBJ2-7|TRBV30|.
TGTGCCTGGGCCGGGACAGGGACCTACGAGCAGTACTTC
CAWAGTGTYEQYF
>TRBD1|TRBJ2-7|TRBV10-3|.
TGTGCCATCAGTGAGACGGGGCAGGGGGTCGAGCAGTACTTC
CAISETGQGVEQYF
>.|TRBJ1-1|TRBV11-2|once
TGTGCCAGCAGCTTAGGAGGGAACACTGAAGCTTTCTTT
CASSLGGNTEAFF
>.|TRBJ2-2|TRBV12-3/TRBV12-4|.
TGTGCCAGCAGCTTTAGGGGGACCGGGGAGCTGTTTTTT
CASSFRGTGELFF
>TRBD1|TRBJ1-2|TRBV5-1|few
TGCGCCAGCAGCTACGGACAGGGGGCTCAAGGCTACACCTTC
CASSYGQGAQGYTF
>TRBD1|TRBJ1-1|TRBV28|.
TGTGCCAGCAGCCCCACCCCCGGGACAGGGGGCGTCACTGAAGCTTTCTTT
CASSPTPGTGGVTEAFF
>.|TRBJ1-2|TRBV14|.
TGTGCCAGCAGCCAAGAGGCGGATTATGGCTACACCTTC
CASSQEADYGYTF
>TRBD1|TRBJ2-3|TRBV5-4|.
TGTGCCAGCAGCGGAACCGGGACAGGGGCGGATACGCAGTATTTT
CASSGTGTGADTQYF
>TRBD1|TRBJ2-1|TRBV12-5|.
TGTGCTAGTGGGACCAGACAGGGGTTCGATGAGCAGTTCTTC
CASGTRQGFDEQFF
>TRBD1|TRBJ1-6|TRBV2|.
TGTGCCAGCAGTGGAAGCAGGGGGAATTCACCCCTCCACTTT
CASSGSRGNSPLHF
>TRBD2|TRBJ2-5|TRBV11-2|.
TGTGCCAGCAGCCCGGAACGAGTCGGACTAGAGGAAGAGACCCAGTACTTC
CASSPERVGLEEETQYF
>TRBD1|TRBJ1-2|TRBV5-8|once
TGTGCCAGCAGCGAAGACAGGGGTGGCTACACCTTC
CASSEDRGGYTF
>TRBD1|TRBJ1-2|TRBV6-5|.
TGTGCCAGCACCGGACAGGGAGTAAACTATGGCTACACCTTC
CASTGQGVNYGYTF
>.|TRBJ1-4|TRBV7-9|.
TGTGCCAGCAGCTTTTACCTCGGGGAAGGAGCTGAAAAACTGTTTTTT
CASSFYLGEGAEKLFF
>TRBD1|TRBJ1-4|TRBV4-1|.
TGCGCCAGCAGCCTTCGGACAGGGGTCATTGCAACTAATGAAAAACTGTTTTTT
CASSLRTGVIATNEKLFF
>.|TRBJ1-2|TRBV7-9|.
TGTGCCAGCAGCTTAGTCGGAGATGGCTACACCTTC
CASSLVGDGYTF
>.|TRBJ1-6|TRBV7-9|.
TGTGCCAGCCAGGCAGGGGATAATTCACCCCTCCACTTT
CASQAGDNSPLHF
>.|TRBJ1-4|TRBV19|.
TGTGCCAGTAGGATAGGGGAGAAACTGTTTTTT
CASRIGEKLFF
>.|TRBJ2-2|TRBV27|.
TGTGCCAGCAGTTTTTCGGGGTACGACACCGGGGAGCTGTTTTTT
CASSFSGYDTGELFF
>TRBD1|TRBJ2-1|TRBV7-9|.
TGTGCCAGCAGCACGAGAAGGGGACAGGAGAACTACAATGAGCAGTTCTTC
CASSTRRGQENYNEQFF
>.|TRBJ1-2|TRBV11-2|.
TGTGCCAGCAGCTCGCTCCGGGAACTCGGGGGTGGTGAGGGCTACACCTTC
CASSSLRELGGGEGYTF
>TRBD1|TRBJ2-7|TRBV30|few
TGTGCCTGGAGTGGTATCCGACAGGGTCGCTACGAGCAGTACTTC
CAWSGIRQGRYEQYF
>.|TRBJ1-2|TRBV3-1/TRBV3-2|once
TGTGCCAGCAGCCCGACAGCTAACTATGGCTACACCTTC
CASSPTANYGYTF